These 8 T cell receptor beta chains came from one sample sequenced in a study of cytomegalovirus exposure and HLA in healthy donors. 13 Jbeta primers and 60 Vbeta primers were used for the PCR. Sequencing was performed with immunoSEQ multiplex PCR; in TCRdb, only in-frame clones are kept and a portion is missing. The data contain some 160,000 clones, about 75% of them singletons. Source material: PBMCs. The receptors were sampled from a woman aged 30 to 39 in good health and CMV-seronegative.

This clone appeared a few times. The V and J genes are TRBV9 and TRBJ2-7, with 7 bases lining up with TRBD1. The length of the CDR3 is 15 residues. Germline lookup yields CDR1 SGDLS and CDR2 YYNGEE. The J segment lost 1 base and the V segment lost 0 bases, leaving 4 bases of the junction unmatched. The CDR3 nucleotides are TGTGCCAGCAGCGTAGGGACAGGACCATCCTACGAGCAGTACTTC. Protein: CASSVGTGPSYEQYF.

This clone appeared a single time. The chain is built from TRBV2 and TRBJ2-1, with 7 bases fitting TRBD2. Germline CDR1 reads SNHLY; CDR2 reads FYNNEI. The V segment lost 2 bases and the J segment 9 bases; nucleotides outside the gene matches: 7. CDR3 length: 14 residues. CDR3 loop: CASSEMGGLFEQFF. CDR3 bases: TGTGCCAGCAGTGAAATGGGGGGACTATTTGAGCAGTTCTTC.

This chain connects TRBV7-3 to TRBJ2-2, with D perhaps matching TRBD1 (5 bases). The CDR3 covers 14 residues. CDR1 and CDR2 from the germline V gene are SGHTA and FQGTGA. Trimming removed 7 bases from V and 1 base from J, with 10 bases in between. The DNA for the CDR3 is TGTGCCAGCACCAGGGCTGGGAACACCGGGGAGCTGTTTTTT. This sequence encodes CASTRAGNTGELFF.

The rearrangement links TRBV5-1 to TRBJ2-3, with 9 bases identical to TRBD2. V was pared by 4 bases and J by 2 bases, with 8 bases of the junction left unmatched. CDR1 SGHRS and CDR2 YFSETQ come from the germline V gene. CDR3 length equals 16 residues. The CDR3 nucleotides are TGCGCCAGCAGCGGTCTTAGCGGGGGTTACACAGATACGCAGTATTTT. Its protein is CASSGLSGGYTDTQYF.

This clone has just a few counts. The chain joins TRBV7-3 to TRBJ1-1, with TRBD1 as a possible D gene (6 bases). V was trimmed by 4 bases and J by 0 bases, leaving 15 bases between them. The CDR3 consists of 16 residues. Looked up from germline, CDR1 is SGHTA and CDR2 is FQGTGA. CDR3 nucleotide sequence: TGTGCCAGCAGCTGGGAACAGGGAACCATGAACACTGAAGCTTTCTTT. It encodes CASSWEQGTMNTEAFF.

The rearrangement links TRBV5-6 to TRBJ1-6, with a possible D match to TRBD1 (6 bases). The CDR3 is 15 amino acids. The V and J ends lost 4 bases and 10 bases respectively, with 18 bases between them. Germline assignment: CDR1 SGHDT and CDR2 YYEEEE. The CDR3 region has the DNA TGTGCCAGCAGCGAACAGGGAGAGGGTAGGTCACCCCTCCACTTT. Residues: CASSEQGEGRSPLHF.

V gene TRBV29-1 combines with J gene TRBJ1-1; D is ambiguous. The CDR3 consists of 12 residues. Trimming cost V 7 bases and J 0 bases, with 9 bases left between them. Germline lookup yields CDR1 SQVTM and CDR2 ANQGSEA. CDR3 loop: CSGDILNTEAFF. DNA for the CDR3: TGCAGCGGTGACATCCTGAACACTGAAGCTTTCTTT.

V and J are TRBV9 and TRBJ1-3, with D possibly matching TRBD1 (6 bases). CDR1 and CDR2 from the germline V gene are SGDLS and YYNGEE. V lost 0 bases and J lost 8, with 12 bases in between. The CDR3 has 14 residues. As DNA, the CDR3 is TGTGCCAGCAGCGTAGAAGGAGGGGGGGACACCATATATTTT. It translates to CASSVEGGGDTIYF.